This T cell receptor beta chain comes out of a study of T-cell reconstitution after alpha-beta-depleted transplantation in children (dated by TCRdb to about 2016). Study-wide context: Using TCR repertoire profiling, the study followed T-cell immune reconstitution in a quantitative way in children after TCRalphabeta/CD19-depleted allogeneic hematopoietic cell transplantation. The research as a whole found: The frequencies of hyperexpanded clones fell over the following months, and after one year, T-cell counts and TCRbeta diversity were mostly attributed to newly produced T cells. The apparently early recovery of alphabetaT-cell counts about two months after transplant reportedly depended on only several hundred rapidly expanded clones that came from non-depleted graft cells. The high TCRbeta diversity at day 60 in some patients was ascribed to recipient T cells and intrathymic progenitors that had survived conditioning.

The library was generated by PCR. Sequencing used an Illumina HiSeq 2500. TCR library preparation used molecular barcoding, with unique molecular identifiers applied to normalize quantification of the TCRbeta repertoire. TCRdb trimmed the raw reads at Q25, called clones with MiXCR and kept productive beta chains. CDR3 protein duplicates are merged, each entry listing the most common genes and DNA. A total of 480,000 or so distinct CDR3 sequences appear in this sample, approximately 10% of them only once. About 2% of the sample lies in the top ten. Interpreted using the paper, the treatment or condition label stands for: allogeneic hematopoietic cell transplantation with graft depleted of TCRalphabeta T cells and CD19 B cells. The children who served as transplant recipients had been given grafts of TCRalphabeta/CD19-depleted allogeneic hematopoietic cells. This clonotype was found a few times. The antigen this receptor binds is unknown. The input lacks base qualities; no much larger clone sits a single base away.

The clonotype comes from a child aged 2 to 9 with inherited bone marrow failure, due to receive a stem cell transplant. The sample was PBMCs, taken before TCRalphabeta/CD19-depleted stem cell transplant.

Read as DNA, the sequence is TGTGCCAGCAGTTACTATCTAGGGGAGCGAACGGGAGGACTCGAGCAGTACTTC. Translated, this gives CASSYYLGERTGGLEQYF. Recombination connected TRBV6-5 to TRBJ2-7, with 7 bases aligning to TRBD2. Based on the germline V gene, the CDR1 and CDR2 sequences are MNHEY and SVGAGI. The CDR3 starts with the cysteine, ends with the phenylalanine, and has 18 residues. Solely the CDR3 DNA is kept, with 54 bases framed from the first base. V ends up 1 base short and J 6 bases short, with an unmatched junction base count of 18.